These 3 T cell receptor beta chains were sequenced from one sample in a study of identical twins. MiXCR, run by TCRdb on the 5' RACE reads, gives a single entry per CDR3 protein. Seen here are hundreds of thousands of distinct CDR3 sequences, around 8.6% observed once, and the top ten hold 0.85% to 1%. The sample was also linked to a second study, of yellow fever vaccine responses in identical twins.

The specimen was PBMCs. The receptors come from a woman aged 18-29 years in good health.

J is TRBJ2-5 and V is TRBV10-3, with unresolved D. Germline V gene lookup returns CDR1 ENHRY and CDR2 SYGVKD. V lost 3 bases, J lost 5 bases, and 10 bases lay in between. This CDR3 spans 13 amino acids. CDR3 protein: CAISDPGWETQYF. The CDR3 DNA is TGTGCCATCAGTGATCCCGGGTGGGAGACCCAGTACTTC.

This clonotype was picked up many times. The CDR3 does not close with the conserved phenylalanine or tryptophan, likely indicating a read error. It is unclear where the CDR3 begins or ends on the DNA, so no DNA is shown, and the CDR3 is as TCRdb lists it. The chain combines TRBV28 with TRBJ1-2; TRBD1, the table's D call, was not compared with the DNA. From germline, CDR1 is MDHEN and CDR2 SYDVKM. The CDR3 numbers 12 amino acids, ends counted. This CDR3 reads CASSSPRDKDSI.

This clonotype was counted between two and nine times. The V gene is TRBV21-1, the J gene TRBJ2-1; TRBD2 was called by the table and not checked on the DNA. TRBV21-1 counts as a pseudogene. CDR3 length: 17 residues. CDR3 sequence: CASSATDGLAHYNEQFF. The CDR3 DNA reads as TGTGCCAGCAGCGCAACCGACGGCCTAGCGCATTACAATGAGCAGTTCTTC.